These 20 T cell receptor beta chains were sequenced from one sample in a study of blood T cells in healthy people across ages. Primed by a sample-barcoded 5' primer and a J-beta primer mix, a second PCR proceeded for roughly 7 to 11 cycles. TCRdb called the 5' RACE reads again in MiXCR, with one record for every CDR3 protein. Seen here are more than 700,000 distinct CDR3 sequences, more than 35% observed once, and the top ten hold approximately 18%. The sequenced sample consisted of blood. The receptor set was obtained from a man aged 80 or over in good health.

The table lists this clonotype with many counts. The genes are TRBV7-2 and TRBJ2-1; possible D gene TRBD1, 6 bases. V gave up 4 bases and J gave up 4 bases, with 14 bases separating them. Germline CDR1 reads SGHTA; CDR2 reads FQGNSA. The CDR3 consists of 15 residues. CDR3 residues: CASSSGDLDYNEQFF. The CDR3 bases are TGTGCCAGCAGCTCAGGGGATCTAGATTACAATGAGCAGTTCTTC.

On this clonotype itself: One end of the junction varies from germline; a read error may be responsible. The J gene is TRBJ2-1, the V gene TRBV30; D ambiguous. Germline values: CDR1 GTSNPN, CDR2 SVGIG (reference sequence). The CDR3 covers 17 residues. This CDR3 reads CVWSVRTRTTYYNEQFF. The CDR3 nucleotides read TGTGTCTGGAGTGTCCGAACGAGGACGACTTATTACAATGAGCAGTTCTTC.

This rearrangement joins TRBV6-1 to TRBJ2-3; 7 nucleotides line up with TRBD2. Germline CDR1 reads MNHNS; CDR2 reads SASEGT. The CDR3 consists of 15 residues. The trim removed 6 bases at V and 2 bases at J, leaving 8 bases unmatched. CDR3 sequence: CASRSGGRVTDTQYF. The CDR3 nucleotides read TGTGCCAGCAGAAGTGGCGGGAGAGTCACAGATACGCAGTATTTT.

The J gene is TRBJ2-1, the V gene TRBV19; D ambiguous. Germline loops: CDR1 LNHDA, CDR2 SQIVND (reference sequence). The CDR3 contains 9 residues. Deletions cut 8 bases from V and 5 bases from J, with 1 base between. The CDR3 DNA reads as TGTGCCAGTGACAATGAGCAGTTCTTC. This translates into CASDNEQFF.

The chain has TRBV4-1 and TRBJ2-1, with TRBD2 identical over 8 bases. The V and J ends lost 4 bases and 8 bases, in that order; junction bases with no gene match: 10. Germline values: CDR1 MGHRA, CDR2 YSYEKL. This CDR3 is 15 amino acids long. CDR3 coding DNA: TGCGCCAGCAGCCTGTCCCGGGGGGGGGCCGATGAGCAGTTCTTC. Its translation is CASSLSRGGADEQFF.

J is TRBJ2-5 and V is TRBV19, with D tentatively TRBD2 (6 bases). The CDR3 spans 15 residues. Looked up from germline, CDR1 is LNHDA and CDR2 is SQIVND (reference sequence). Trimming shortened V by 3 bases and J by 4 bases, and 15 bases separated the two germline ends. This chain's CDR3 is CASSIGTARGETQYF. The CDR3 DNA is TGTGCCAGTAGTATCGGGACTGCCCGAGGAGAGACCCAGTACTTC.

V is TRBV13 and J is TRBJ2-5; D is ambiguous. Germline CDR1 is PRHDT and CDR2 is FYEKMQ (reference sequence). The V end was cut by 1 base, the J end by 3 bases, with 6 bases between. The CDR3 extends over 13 amino acids. CDR3 sequence: CASSLEAEETQYF. The CDR3 bases are TGTGCCAGCAGCTTAGAAGCTGAAGAGACCCAGTACTTC.

The rearrangement joins TRBV7-8 to TRBJ2-7; 9 positions match TRBD1. The CDR3 has 16 residues. CDR1 SGHVS and CDR2 FQNEAQ come from the germline V gene. The trim removed 1 base at V and 0 bases at J, leaving 4 bases unmatched. The CDR3 DNA is TGTGCCAGCAGCTTAGTTACAGGGGGCGCCTCCTACGAGCAGTACTTC. It specifies CASSLVTGGASYEQYF.

In its sample, this clonotype was seen a few times. This sequence joins TRBV4-3 and TRBJ2-3; 13 bases align to TRBD2. The CDR3 consists of 17 residues. CDR1 is LGHNA and CDR2 is YSLEER in the germline V gene. J gave up 5 bases and V 1 base, and 6 bases lay outside the gene matches. In DNA form, the CDR3 reads TGCGCCAGCAGCCAAGCAGGACTAGCGGGAGTAAGAGATACGCAGTATTTT. This sequence encodes CASSQAGLAGVRDTQYF.

This clonotype showed up just a few times. The chain is built from TRBV7-2 and TRBJ2-4, with 15 bases that match TRBD2. The CDR3 sequence is 15 residues long. V lost 4 bases and J lost 8; bases outside the gene matches: 3. Germline assignment: CDR1 SGHTA and CDR2 FQGNSA. For the CDR3, the DNA is TGTGCCAGCAGCTCGGGGACTAGCGGGAGGTACATTCAGTACTTC. It specifies CASSSGTSGRYIQYF.

The chain links TRBV21-1 to TRBJ2-7; the table names TRBD1, a call not compared with the DNA. TRBV21-1 is designated a pseudogene. The CDR3 totals 15 residues. CDR3 DNA: TGTGCCAGCAGCAAAGTTCCCCCGAGCTCCTACGAGCAGTACTTC. Translation gives CASSKVPPSSYEQYF.

Of note for this clonotype: A much larger clone is a single base away; this may be a read error. V gene TRBV29-1 combines with J gene TRBJ2-1; D not certain. Germline CDR1 SQVTM, CDR2 ANQGSEA. This CDR3 has 12 amino acids. CDR3 sequence (DNA): TGCAACGCCCGGTTCACCTACAATGGGCAGTTCTTC. Protein product: CNARFTYNGQFF.

The table lists this clonotype with a few counts. This chain uses TRBV5-1 with TRBJ2-3; 7 nucleotides match TRBD2. The V segment lost 4 bases and the J segment 0 bases; nucleotides outside the gene matches: 5. The germline V gene encodes CDR1 SGHRS and CDR2 YFSETQ. The CDR3 consists of 15 residues. The CDR3 nucleotides are TGCGCCAGCAGCAAGGACGGGGGGAGCACAGATACGCAGTATTTT. Its translation: CASSKDGGSTDTQYF.

The rearrangement links TRBV7-2 to TRBJ2-1; 11 nucleotides agree with TRBD2. CDR3 length: 15 residues. V was pared by 2 bases and J by 7 bases, with 4 bases of the junction left unmatched. CDR1 is SGHTA and CDR2 is FQGNSA in the germline V gene. This CDR3 is CASSLPLAGGNEQFF. The CDR3 coding sequence is TGTGCCAGCAGCTTACCCCTAGCGGGAGGAAATGAGCAGTTCTTC. Variable domain in full (rest from reference TRBV7-2 and TRBJ2-1): GAGVSQSPSNKVTEKGKDVELRCDPISGHTALYWYRQSLGQGLEFLIYFQGNSAPDKSGLPSDRFSAERTGGSVSTLTIQRTQQEDSAVYLCASSLPLAGGNEQFFGPGTRLTVL.

The chain has TRBV28 and TRBJ2-6, with 8 bases lining up with TRBD1. This CDR3 has 18 residues. With 6 bases clipped from V and 0 bases from J, the junction kept 10 bases outside the gene matches. CDR1 MDHEN and CDR2 SYDVKM come from the germline V gene. CDR3 in DNA: TGTGCCAGCAGCCCAAGACAGGGGTTTGACTCTGGGGCCAACGTCCTGACTTTC. Its translation is CASSPRQGFDSGANVLTF.

V and J are TRBV20-1 and TRBJ2-1; no reliable D call. Germline assignment: CDR1 DFQATT and CDR2 SNEGSKA (reference sequence). Trimming took 7 bases from V and 5 from J, leaving 9 bases between them. The CDR3 has 11 amino acids. The CDR3: CSVQYDNEQFF. In nucleotides, the CDR3 is TGCAGTGTCCAGTATGACAATGAGCAGTTCTTC.

This clonotype has a handful of counts. The V and J genes are TRBV4-2 and TRBJ2-5; 10 nucleotides line up with TRBD2. The CDR3 extends over 18 amino acids. Germline CDR1 reads LGHNA; CDR2 reads YNFKEQ. V dropped 0 bases and J dropped 5; count of bases not matched to a gene: 12. CDR3: CASSQDGTSDLWMETQYF. The DNA of the CDR3 is TGTGCCAGCAGCCAAGACGGGACTAGCGATCTGTGGATGGAGACCCAGTACTTC.

Regarding this clonotype: A much more abundant neighbour one base away suggests this may be a read error. The chain has TRBV20-1 and TRBJ2-5; TRBD1 is a possible D gene (6 bases). V was clipped by 6 bases and J by 11 bases, with 25 bases between them. This CDR3 has 14 residues. Germline assignment: CDR1 DFQATT and CDR2 SNEGSKA (reference sequence). CDR3 loop: CSAFPPGAYNEQYF. The CDR3 DNA reads as TGCAGTGCGTTCCCGCCAGGGGCTTACAATGAGCAGTACTTC.

The chain joins TRBV30 to TRBJ2-1; 8 bases align to TRBD1. The length of the CDR3 is 15 residues. CDR1 is GTSNPN and CDR2 is SVGIG in the germline V gene (reference sequence). V dropped 5 bases and J dropped 0; count of bases not matched to a gene: 6. The CDR3 region is CAWGQGESSYNEQFF. The DNA of the CDR3 is TGTGCCTGGGGACAGGGAGAGAGCTCCTACAATGAGCAGTTCTTC.

The chain is built from TRBV11-2 and TRBJ2-1, with TRBD2 matching over 7 bases. With 3 bases clipped from V and 3 bases from J, the junction kept 5 bases outside the gene matches. The CDR3 runs 15 residues. In germline, CDR1 is SGHAT, CDR2 FQNNGV. CDR3 DNA sequence: TGTGCCAGCAGCTTTACACCTAGCGGCTACAATGAGCAGTTCTTC. Protein product: CASSFTPSGYNEQFF.